This TCR beta chain originates from a study of blood T cell repertoires in COVID-19. In its sample, this clone was seen once. V lost 7 bases to trimming and J lost 2 bases, with 15 bases between them. Germline V lookup: CDR1 MNHNS, CDR2 SASEGT. The CDR3 covers 15 residues. Using immunoSEQ multiplex PCR, the repertoire was profiled, and TCRdb retains in-frame clones only, with some absent. The sample gives approximately 440,000 clones, 90% of which show up once; more than 0.55% is in the top ten. The rearrangement uses TRBV6-1 and TRBJ1-5; TRBD1 might be the D (5 bases). This TCR derives from a man younger than 35 who had recovered from COVID-19. The sample was PBMCs or T cells enriched from blood (not recorded which). The CDR3 DNA reads as TGTGCCAGCACCCCTTTTGGAGGGGGCAATCAGCCCCAGCATTTT. It translates to CASTPFGGGNQPQHF.